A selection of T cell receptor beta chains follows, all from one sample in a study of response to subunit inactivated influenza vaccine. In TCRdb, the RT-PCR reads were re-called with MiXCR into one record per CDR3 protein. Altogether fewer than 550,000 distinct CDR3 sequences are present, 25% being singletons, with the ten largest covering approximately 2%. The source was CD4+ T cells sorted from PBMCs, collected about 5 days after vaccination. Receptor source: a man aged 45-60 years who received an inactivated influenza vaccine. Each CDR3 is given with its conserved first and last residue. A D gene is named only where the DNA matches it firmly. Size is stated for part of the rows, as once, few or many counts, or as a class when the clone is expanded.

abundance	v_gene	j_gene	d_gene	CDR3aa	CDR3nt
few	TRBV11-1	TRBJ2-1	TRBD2	CASSLVGGPAGDFGEQFF	TGTGCCAGCAGCTTAGTAGGTGGACCAGCGGGAGATTTCGGTGAGCAGTTCTTC
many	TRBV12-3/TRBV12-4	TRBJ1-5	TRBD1	CASSWTGRNQPQHF	TGTGCCAGCAGTTGGACAGGAAGGAATCAGCCCCAGCATTTT
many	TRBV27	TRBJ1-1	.	CASSLVGRGNTEAFF	TGTGCCAGCAGTTTGGTCGGCAGGGGGAACACTGAAGCTTTCTTT
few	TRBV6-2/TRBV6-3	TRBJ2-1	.	CASSQLNNEQFF	TGTGCCAGCAGTCAGCTGAACAATGAGCAGTTCTTC
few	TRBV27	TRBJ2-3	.	CASRVGGARDTQYF	TGTGCCAGCAGAGTGGGGGGGGCGCGCGATACGCAGTATTTT
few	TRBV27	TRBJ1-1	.	CASRQGRGEAFF	TGTGCCAGCAGACAAGGACGGGGTGAAGCTTTCTTT
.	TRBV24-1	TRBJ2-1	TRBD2	CATSAFASGSKGLTYNEQFF	TGTGCCACCAGTGCGTTTGCTAGCGGGAGTAAAGGATTAACCTACAATGAGCAGTTCTTC
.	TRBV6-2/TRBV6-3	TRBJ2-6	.	CASSYTPPTPVNSGANVLTF	TGTGCCAGCAGTTACACCCCCCCCACACCGGTAAACTCTGGGGCCAACGTCCTGACTTTC
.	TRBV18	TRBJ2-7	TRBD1	CASSQGVIYEQYF	TGTGCCAGCTCTCAGGGGGTAATCTACGAGCAGTACTTC
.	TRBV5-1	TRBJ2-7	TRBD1	CASSRNYQGALAYEQYF	TGCGCCAGCAGCCGCAACTATCAGGGGGCGCTAGCCTACGAGCAGTACTTC
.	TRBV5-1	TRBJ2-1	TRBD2	CASSLVATSGSYNEQFF	TGCGCCAGCAGCTTGGTGGCGACTAGCGGGTCCTACAATGAGCAGTTCTTC
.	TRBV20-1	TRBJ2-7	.	CSARDGGSLTYEQYF	TGCAGTGCTAGAGATGGTGGCAGTTTGACCTACGAGCAGTACTTC
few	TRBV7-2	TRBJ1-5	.	CASSSRGQPQHF	TGTGCCAGCAGCTCCAGGGGACAGCCCCAGCATTTT
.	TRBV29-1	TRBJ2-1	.	CSVELRGGLNEQFF	TGCAGCGTTGAACTAAGAGGCGGCCTCAATGAGCAGTTCTTC
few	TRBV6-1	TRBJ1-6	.	CASRLRQNSPLHF	TGTGCCAGCCGGCTACGACAGAATTCACCCCTCCACTTT
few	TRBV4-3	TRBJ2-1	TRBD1	CASSHIGSDRGTRQFF	TGCGCCAGCAGCCACATAGGGAGCGACAGGGGAACCAGACAGTTCTTC
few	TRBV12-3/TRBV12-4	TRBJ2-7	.	CASATGLGVHEQYF	TGTGCCAGCGCTACAGGGCTGGGGGTCCACGAGCAGTACTTC
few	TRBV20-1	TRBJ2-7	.	CSAQSPTAYEQYF	TGCAGTGCTCAATCCCCAACAGCCTACGAGCAGTACTTC
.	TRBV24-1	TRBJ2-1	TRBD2	CATRDGRDNEQFF	TGTGCCACCAGGGACGGGAGGGACAATGAGCAGTTCTTC
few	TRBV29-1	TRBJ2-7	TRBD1	CSVGSGTGTSYEQYF	TGCAGCGTTGGGTCTGGGACAGGCACCTCCTACGAGCAGTACTTC
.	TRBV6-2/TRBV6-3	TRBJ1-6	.	CASSYSGWNSPLHF	TGTGCCAGCAGTTACTCGGGGTGGAATTCACCCCTCCACTTT
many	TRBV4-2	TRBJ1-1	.	CASSQDRRFTEAFF	TGTGCCAGCAGCCAAGATCGGCGGTTCACTGAAGCTTTCTTT
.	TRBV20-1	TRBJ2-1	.	CSARDRGRFSYNEQFF	TGCAGTGCTAGAGATCGGGGCCGCTTCTCCTACAATGAGCAGTTCTTC
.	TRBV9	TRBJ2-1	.	CASSWHTGATGGEQFF	TGTGCCAGCAGTTGGCACACAGGGGCCACGGGGGGTGAGCAGTTCTTC
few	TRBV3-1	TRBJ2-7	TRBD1	CASSPPQGQGAGEQYF	TGTGCCAGCAGCCCGCCTCAAGGACAGGGGGCAGGCGAGCAGTACTTC
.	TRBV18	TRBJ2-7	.	CASSPRGRSVGTQPYEQYF	TGTGCCAGCTCACCACGCGGGCGGTCGGTCGGGACCCAGCCCTACGAGCAGTACTTC
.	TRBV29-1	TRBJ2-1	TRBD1	CSVQSRGREQFF	TGCAGCGTTCAGTCCAGGGGGCGGGAGCAGTTCTTC
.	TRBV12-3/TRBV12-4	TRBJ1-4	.	CASSLSGLGEKLFF	TGTGCCAGCAGTTTATCAGGGCTTGGTGAAAAACTGTTTTTT
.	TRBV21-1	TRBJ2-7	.	CASSKKEQARGYEQYF	TGTGCCAGCAGCAAAAAGGAACAGGCGAGAGGGTACGAGCAGTACTTC
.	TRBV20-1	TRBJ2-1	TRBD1	CSASSGTGKGNEQFF	TGCAGTGCTAGCAGCGGGACAGGGAAGGGTAATGAGCAGTTCTTC
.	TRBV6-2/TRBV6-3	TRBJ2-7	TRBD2	CASRPTGLGYYEQYF	TGTGCCAGCAGACCGACGGGACTAGGATACTACGAGCAGTACTTC
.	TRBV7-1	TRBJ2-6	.	CASSYFPRGSLKSSGANVLTF	TGTGCCAGCAGCTACTTTCCTAGGGGCTCTCTCAAAAGCTCTGGGGCCAACGTCCTGACTTTC
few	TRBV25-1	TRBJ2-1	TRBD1	CASSVTGGNEQFF	TGTGCCAGCAGTGTGACAGGGGGCAATGAGCAGTTCTTC
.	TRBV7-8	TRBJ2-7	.	CASSSAPSFSYEQYF	TGTGCCAGCAGCTCAGCCCCTAGTTTCTCCTACGAGCAGTACTTC
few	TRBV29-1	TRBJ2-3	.	CSVVGSTDTQYF	TGCAGCGTTGTTGGGAGCACAGATACGCAGTATTTT
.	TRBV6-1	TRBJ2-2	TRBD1	CASKIQGAVTGELFF	TGTGCCAGTAAAATACAGGGGGCGGTCACCGGGGAGCTGTTTTTT
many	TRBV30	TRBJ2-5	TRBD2	CAWRSRSGEETQYF	TGTGCCTGGAGATCCCGTAGCGGGGAAGAGACCCAGTACTTC
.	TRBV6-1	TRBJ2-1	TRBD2	CASSPEVAGGLSYNEQFF	TGTGCCAGCAGTCCCGAGGTAGCGGGAGGACTCTCCTACAATGAGCAGTTCTTC
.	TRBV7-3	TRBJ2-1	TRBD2	CASSLTGGSQQFF	TGTGCCAGCAGCTTAACGGGAGGGAGCCAGCAGTTCTTC
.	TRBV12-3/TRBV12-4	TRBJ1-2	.	CASRSSGYGYTF	TGTGCCAGCAGGTCGAGTGGGTATGGCTACACCTTC
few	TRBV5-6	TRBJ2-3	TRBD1	CASSLILRDRGPDTQYF	TGTGCCAGCAGCTTGATTCTCCGGGACAGGGGTCCTGATACGCAGTATTTT
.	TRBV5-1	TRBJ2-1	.	CASSLGHPAYNEQFF	TGCGCCAGCAGCTTGGGCCACCCAGCCTACAATGAGCAGTTCTTC
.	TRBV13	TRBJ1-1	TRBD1	CASSRDRGRHTEAFF	TGTGCCAGCAGCAGGGACAGGGGGCGGCACACTGAAGCTTTCTTT